Reported below is one TCR beta chain. Its antigen remains unidentified. At one of its ends the junction is not consistent with the germline gene, which may arise from a read error. Donors were a few dozen systemically healthy Caucasian individuals from Russia aged about 6 to 100 years. Ten milliliters of peripheral blood were drawn from each donor into EDTA-treated Vacutainer tubes. Ficoll-Paque density-gradient centrifugation was used to isolate PBMCs, with at least 6.5 million per sample. Trizol reagent was used to extract total RNA from PBMCs, with at least 5.5 micrograms per sample. For every donor, an aliquot of PBMCs went through flow cytometry to measure the percentages of naive CD45RAhigh/CD27high T cells. To prepare the library, 5' RACE was applied. TCRdb records Illumina HiSeq 2500 as the sequencer. A second roughly 6 to 11 cycle PCR used a sample-barcoded 5' primer and a J-beta primer mix. A unique molecular identifier was introduced onto each TCR beta cDNA molecule by a template-switch 5' adaptor carrying 12 random nucleotides. Each sample yielded at least 2.5 million CDR3-containing paired-end reads. First-strand cDNA was synthesized from all RNA with the Mint cDNA synthesis kit, primed by a TRBC-specific oligonucleotide. All cDNA was treated with uracil-DNA glycosylase and then went through a first 18-cycle PCR with the universal primers M1SS and BC2_uni_R. As for the authors' bioinformatics: For normalization, 1 million high-quality reads were randomly selected from each sample, with every read carrying a distinct molecular identifier. Reads sharing molecular identifiers were discarded rather than binned into consensus sequences. MiTCR, with a Q25 quality threshold and the strictest error-elimination algorithm, was used for CDR3 identification, clonotype clustering and error correction. A nonparametric unseen species model with Euler transformation was used to estimate a lower bound on total TCR beta diversity. Starting from the raw public reads, TCRdb applied fastp trimming at Q25, assembled clones with MiXCR and retained in-frame beta chains. A single entry per CDR3 protein holds the most common genes and DNA from its merged rows. Clone size and V and J calls follow TCRdb, not the original study. The sample data list about 320,000 distinct CDR3 sequences, and roughly 29% of these were observed just once. The ten largest clones take up approximately 29% of the sample.

The CDR3 contains 15 residues, cysteine and phenylalanine counted. Only CDR3 DNA remains: 45 bases, in frame from the first base. This entry belongs to a study of blood T cells in healthy people across ages (dated by TCRdb to between 2014 and 2017). Some background on the complete study: In model experiments, template switching captured roughly one uniquely barcoded TCR beta cDNA molecule for every two T cells. The donors were divided into four age groups: young (average around 17 years), middle-aged (approximately 39), aged (roughly 60) and long-lived (around 87). Using deep sequencing normalized with unique cDNA molecular identifiers, the study measured how TCR beta repertoire diversity changes with age. Using the same blood draw, the study looked at two additional independent replicas of 1 million unique cDNA reads for two donors, one aged 18 to 30 and the other aged 80 or older. To avoid experimental bias, donors of different ages were spread randomly across the sequencing lanes.

The investigation overall reported the following: Observed TCR beta diversity per million T cells fell roughly linearly with age, and a significant reduction was already apparent by age roughly 40. Because donor CMV infection status was unknown, age-related changes in expanded clonotypes were potentially confounded. The percentage of naive T cells measured by flow cytometry correlated strongly with observed TCR beta diversity. Since profiling was done on bulk unsorted PBMCs, naive and antigen-experienced compartments could not be conclusively compared. Compared with the aged group, the long-lived group had more naive CD4+ T cells, fewer expanded clones and increased TCR diversity, suggesting age selection. Total diversity estimates from one million sequenced T cells were considered lower bounds and underestimates.

Sequenced sample: blood. The chain is made from TRBV12-3 or TRBV12-4 and TRBJ2-3; TRBD2 lines up with 7 middle nucleotides. The source is a woman in her seventies in good health. The nucleotides are TGTGCCAGCACCCCTGGGAGGGTGAGAGCAGATACGGAGTATTTT. Translated, it reads CASTPGRVRADTEYF.